This T cell receptor beta chain was obtained from a study of cytomegalovirus exposure and HLA in healthy donors. The PCR employed 60 Vbeta primers together with 13 Jbeta primers. This table comes from immunoSEQ multiplex PCR, and its TCRdb copy is limited to in-frame clones, with some not included. This repertoire shows 100,000 to 150,000 clones, around three quarters found once; its top ten account for approximately 1.2%. The germline CDR1 and CDR2 sequences are MNHNS and SASEGT. V gave up 6 bases and J gave up 7 bases; unmatched junction bases: 8. There are 14 residues in the CDR3. Sequences were obtained from PBMCs. This TCR was recovered from a female donor in good health and CMV-seronegative. This chain joins TRBV6-1 and TRBJ1-4; 7 bases fit TRBD1. The CDR3 DNA reads TGTGCCAGCAGCAGAGACAGGGACGGTGAAAAACTGTTTTTT. Its translation is CASSRDRDGEKLFF.